This T cell receptor beta chain was captured by sequencing in a study of tumor-infiltrating lymphocytes in primary liver carcinoma. The CDR3 is 16 amino acids. CDR1 ENHRY and CDR2 SYGVKD come from the germline V gene. Note on this clonotype: Its specificity is unknown. A much larger clone differs from this one at a single base, so this may be a read error.

RNA was extracted from whole blood without cell sorting, alongside germline DNA. Constant-region priming of around 490 ng total RNA yielded TCR beta cDNA. Nested multiplex PCR, run for three rounds with slightly modified ARM-PCR, yielded TCR beta libraries. In the first two PCR rounds, TRBV1-TRBV30 forward primers were paired with a C-beta reverse primer, and each round lasted around 10 cycles. TCRdb re-derived calls from the multiplex PCR reads in MiXCR, one entry per CDR3 protein. The table has about 350,000 distinct CDR3 sequences, 65% seen once. Overall study findings and caveats: The study found tumor-adjacent and tumor-blood pairs overlapped less than tumor region pairs.

Input material: peripheral blood. The V gene is TRBV10-3, the J gene TRBJ2-5; 11 bases map to TRBD2. This clonotype was sampled from a man in his forties with primary liver carcinoma and hepatitis B virus infection. The CDR3 DNA follows: TGTGTCATCAGTGAGGTAGCGGGAGGGGCTTTGAAGACCCAGTACTTC. This encodes CVISEVAGGALKTQYF.